These 17 T cell receptor beta chains originate from one sample sequenced in a study of blood T cell repertoires in COVID-19. Assay: immunoSEQ multiplex PCR; the TCRdb copy retains only in-frame clones and omits some. The sample yields about 180,000 clones, approximately 85% seen once. The specimen sequenced was PBMCs or T cells enriched from blood (not recorded which). Every receptor here comes from a woman under 40 who had recovered from COVID-19.

This clone was observed a single time. The chain combines TRBV12-5 with TRBJ2-2, with TRBD2 identical over 9 bases. CDR3 length: 18 amino acids. J was trimmed by 3 bases and V by 3 bases; bases with no gene match: 11. The germline CDR1 and CDR2 sequences are LGHNT and FRNRAP. CDR3 nucleotide sequence: TGTGCTAGTGGTTTTAGTAGCGGGAGTGTTGGGGACACCGGGGAGCTGTTTTTT. Its protein product is CASGFSSGSVGDTGELFF.

The V and J genes are TRBV3-1 (or the pseudogene TRBV3-2) and TRBJ1-2; D not resolved. CDR1 LGHDT and CDR2 YNNKEL come from the germline V gene (reference sequence). Trimming cost V 4 bases and J 0 bases, with 6 bases left between them. CDR3 length: 13 residues. The CDR3 DNA is TGTGCCAGCAGCCTTCGTACTAACTATGGCTACACCTTC. As protein: CASSLRTNYGYTF.

CDR3 protein: CASSLVRGASTEAFF. As DNA, the CDR3 is TGTGCCAGCAGCTTAGTTCGGGGGGCATCGACTGAAGCTTTCTTT. This rearrangement joins TRBV7-8 to TRBJ1-1; D might be TRBD1 (6 bases). V dropped 1 base and J dropped 5 bases, with 14 bases sitting between them. This CDR3 contains 15 residues. Looked up from germline, CDR1 is SGHVS and CDR2 is FQNEAQ. Filled out from reference TRBV7-8 and TRBJ1-1, the complete variable domain reads GAGVSQSPRYKVAKRGQDVALRCDPISGHVSLFWYQQALGQGPEFLTYFQNEAQLDKSGLPSDRFFAERPEGSVSTLKIQRTQQEDSAVYLCASSLVRGASTEAFFGQGTRLTVV.

The V gene is TRBV5-4, the J gene TRBJ2-7; 9 nucleotides agree with TRBD2. The germline V gene encodes CDR1 SGHNT and CDR2 YYREEE (reference sequence). The length of the CDR3 is 16 residues. With 0 bases clipped from V and 3 bases from J, the junction kept 7 bases outside the gene matches. The DNA for the CDR3 is TGTGCCAGCAGCTTGGACGAGCGGGAGGCATACTACGAGCAGTACTTC. This translates into CASSLDEREAYYEQYF.

The gene calls are TRBV7-8 and TRBJ1-5, with D possibly TRBD1 on 6 matching bases. V lost 5 bases to trimming and J lost 3 bases, with 14 bases between them. The CDR3 has 15 amino acids. Germline assignment: CDR1 SGHVS and CDR2 FQNEAQ. Here the CDR3 DNA reads TGTGCCAGCAGCCCCTTTGGACAGCTCAATCAGCCCCAGCATTTT. Protein sequence: CASSPFGQLNQPQHF.

This clone was seen a single time. V and J are TRBV28 and TRBJ1-4; weak D call: TRBD1 (5 bases). CDR3 length: 17 residues. Trimming shortened V by 7 bases and J by 7 bases, and 25 bases separated the two germline ends. Germline V gives CDR1 MDHEN, CDR2 SYDVKM. In nucleotides, the CDR3 is TGTGCCAGCATTTCTAGGGGTCGCCTAATGTTGGGTGAAAAACTGTTTTTT. As protein: CASISRGRLMLGEKLFF.

The chain recombines TRBV6-5 with TRBJ2-7; maybe TRBD2 (6 bases). Germline CDR1 MNHEY, CDR2 SVGAGI. The length of the CDR3 is 13 residues. The germline V and J ends were trimmed by 0 bases and 6 bases, with 9 bases remaining between them. The DNA of the CDR3 is TGTGCCAGCAGTTACTCCCAGGAGGGCGAGCAGTACTTC. It specifies CASSYSQEGEQYF.

This sequence joins TRBV7-9 and TRBJ1-1, with unresolved D. Germline V gene sequence: CDR1 SEHNR, CDR2 FQNEAQ (reference sequence). V lost 6 bases and J lost 5, with 16 bases in between. This CDR3 region has 14 residues. CDR3 sequence: CASSQAFSTTEAFF. For the CDR3, the DNA is TGTGCCAGCAGTCAGGCTTTCTCCACTACTGAAGCTTTCTTT.

The rearrangement joins TRBV27 to TRBJ2-4; perhaps TRBD1 as D (5 bases). The CDR3 has 16 residues. Per the germline V gene, CDR1 is MNHEY and CDR2 is SMNVEV (reference sequence). V was clipped by 5 bases and J by 0 bases, with 14 bases between them. The DNA of the CDR3 is TGTGCCAGCAGTCGAGACAGACCTCTAGCCAAAAACATTCAGTACTTC. The encoded protein is CASSRDRPLAKNIQYF.

The chain joins TRBV7-6 to TRBJ1-6; 11 nucleotides agree with TRBD1. Germline trimming cut 3 bases from V and 9 bases from J; bases unmatched to any gene: 4. This CDR3 contains 15 residues. Germline CDR1 and CDR2: SGHVS and FNYEAQ. DNA of the CDR3: TGTGCCAGCAGCTTCGGACAGGGGGCAAGTTCACCCCTCCACTTT. Translation gives CASSFGQGASSPLHF.

V usage is TRBV3-1 (or the pseudogene TRBV3-2) and J usage is TRBJ2-7, with a tentative D call TRBD2 (6 bases). V was trimmed by 1 base and J by 2 bases, leaving 12 bases between them. The CDR3 runs 15 residues. The germline V gene has CDR1 LGHDT and CDR2 YNNKEL (reference sequence). The CDR3 nucleotides are TGTGCCAGCAGCCAAGGGCGGGCGGGGCCCTACGAGCAGTACTTC. As protein: CASSQGRAGPYEQYF.

The V and J genes are TRBV6-5 and TRBJ1-5, with TRBD1 matching 7 bases. The CDR3 contains 15 residues. The germline V gene has CDR1 MNHEY and CDR2 SVGAGI. Trimming cost V 2 bases and J 5 bases; bases outside gene matches: 6. For the CDR3, the DNA is TGTGCCAGCAGTTACACCAACAGGGGTGATCAGCCCCAGCATTTT. It yields the protein CASSYTNRGDQPQHF.

This clone appeared a single time. The rearrangement links TRBV2 to TRBJ2-1, with TRBD2 matching over 7 bases. The CDR3 spans 13 residues. CDR1 SNHLY and CDR2 FYNNEI come from the germline V gene. V lost 7 bases to trimming and J lost 12 bases; unmatched junction nucleotides: 12. The CDR3 nucleotides read TGTGCCAGCAAATGGGAGGGAGCGGGGCCGCAGTTCTTC. As protein: CASKWEGAGPQFF.

The chain is built from TRBV27 and TRBJ1-1, with TRBD1 matching over 7 bases. V lost 8 bases and J lost 9; bases outside the gene matches: 12. There are 13 residues in the CDR3. CDR1 and CDR2 (germline): MNHEY, SMNVEV (reference sequence). CDR3 loop: CASRDSQGRKAFF. CDR3 nucleotide sequence: TGTGCCAGCCGGGACAGCCAAGGACGGAAAGCTTTCTTT.

The CDR3 nucleotides are TGTGCCAGCAGTGTTTCCCCATCGTTAAACGAGCACTATGGCTACACCTTC. Its translation is CASSVSPSLNEHYGYTF. This chain uses TRBV6-1 with TRBJ1-2; D remains ambiguous. Germline V gene lookup returns CDR1 MNHNS and CDR2 SASEGT. The CDR3 totals 17 residues. V was clipped by 4 bases and J by 3 bases, with 21 bases between them.

The V gene is TRBV7-2, the J gene TRBJ2-1, with 8 bases identical to TRBD1. Germline CDR1 and CDR2: SGHTA and FQGNSA. The CDR3 spans 17 residues. V lost 5 bases to trimming and J lost 9 bases; unmatched junction nucleotides: 18. The CDR3 nucleotides read TGTGCCAGCAGCCCGCCGCCGGGCAGGGGGCCTTGGAGTGAGCAGTTCTTC. As protein: CASSPPPGRGPWSEQFF.

V and J are TRBV5-1 and TRBJ1-2, with 7 positions matching TRBD1. There are 12 residues in the CDR3. J was trimmed by 8 bases and V by 0 bases; bases with no gene match: 1. The germline CDR1 and CDR2 sequences are SGHRS and YFSETQ. CDR3 sequence: CASSLVGQGYTF. CDR3 DNA sequence: TGCGCCAGCAGCTTGGTGGGACAGGGCTACACCTTC. Complete variable domain (other parts from reference TRBV5-1 and TRBJ1-2): KAGVTQTPRYLIKTRGQQVTLSCSPISGHRSVSWYQQTPGQGLQFLFEYFSETQRNKGNFPGRFSGRQFSNSRSEMNVSTLELGDSALYLCASSLVGQGYTFGSGTRLTVV.